This TCR beta chain stems from a study of shared clonotypes between healthy human individuals. General observations from the study: As a rule, naive subsets had a larger estimated richness than memory subsets. The represented genetic and exposure-history diversity was limited by the small number of donors.

The CDR3 has 16 amino acids. Trimming cost V 3 bases and J 2 bases, with 17 bases left between them. The data were produced by immunoSEQ multiplex PCR, yet TCRdb's version contains in-frame clones alone and is incomplete. The data show roughly 2 million clones, roughly 95% seen once. Concerning this clone: Antigen: not known.

V gene TRBV23-1 combines with J gene TRBJ2-7; D tentatively fits TRBD1 or TRBD2 (5 bases each). TRBV23-1 is treated as an ORF (open reading frame) with a function not yet certain. The sample taken for sequencing was naive CD4+ T cells sorted from blood. Documented subset: CD45RA+ positively selected. The sequence was obtained from a man younger than 35 in good health. The CDR3: CASSHSVRGGTYEQYF. For the CDR3, the DNA is TGCGCCAGCAGTCATTCTGTGAGGGGCGGTACCTACGAGCAGTACTTC.